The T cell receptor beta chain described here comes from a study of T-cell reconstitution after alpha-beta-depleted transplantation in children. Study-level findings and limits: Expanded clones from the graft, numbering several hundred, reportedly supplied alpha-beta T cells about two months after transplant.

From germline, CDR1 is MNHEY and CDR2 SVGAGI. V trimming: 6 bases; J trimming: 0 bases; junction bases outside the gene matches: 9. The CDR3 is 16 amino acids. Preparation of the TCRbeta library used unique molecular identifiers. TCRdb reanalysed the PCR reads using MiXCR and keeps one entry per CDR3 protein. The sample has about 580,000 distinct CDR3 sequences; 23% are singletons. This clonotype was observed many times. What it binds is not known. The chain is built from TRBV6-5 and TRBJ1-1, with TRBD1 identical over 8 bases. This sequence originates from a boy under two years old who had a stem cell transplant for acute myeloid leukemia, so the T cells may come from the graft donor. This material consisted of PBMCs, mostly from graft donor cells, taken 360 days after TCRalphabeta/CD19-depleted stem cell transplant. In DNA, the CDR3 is TGTGCCAGCAGCACGGACAGGGAGCTTTTGAACACTGAAGCTTTCTTT. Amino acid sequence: CASSTDRELLNTEAFF.